Only a few counts were recorded for the clone carrying this T cell receptor beta chain. Its specificity is not known. The data stem from a study of T-cell reconstitution after alpha-beta-depleted transplantation in children. Notes on the study in general: Among T cells one year after transplant, newly produced cells accounted for most counts and diversity. From surviving recipient T cells and thymic progenitors came the high day-60 TCRbeta diversity observed in some patients.

During its preparation, the TCRbeta library received unique molecular identifiers. TCRdb reprocessed the PCR reads with MiXCR, giving one entry per CDR3 protein. The sample lists nearly 250,000 distinct CDR3 sequences; roughly 8.2% were seen once. The ends were cut back, 5 bases at V and 0 bases at J, with 11 bases in the middle. CDR3 size: 16 residues. Sequences were derived from PBMCs, mostly from graft donor cells, sampled 180 days after TCRalphabeta/CD19-depleted stem cell transplant. The chain is built from TRBV12-3 or TRBV12-4 and TRBJ2-6; no reliable D call. This TCR was recovered from a male patient younger than 18 who had a stem cell transplant for acute lymphoblastic leukemia, so the T cells may come from the graft donor. This CDR3 reads CASSLRAVSGANVLTF. The CDR3 coding sequence is TGTGCCAGCAGTCTCCGGGCCGTCTCTGGGGCCAACGTCCTGACTTTC.